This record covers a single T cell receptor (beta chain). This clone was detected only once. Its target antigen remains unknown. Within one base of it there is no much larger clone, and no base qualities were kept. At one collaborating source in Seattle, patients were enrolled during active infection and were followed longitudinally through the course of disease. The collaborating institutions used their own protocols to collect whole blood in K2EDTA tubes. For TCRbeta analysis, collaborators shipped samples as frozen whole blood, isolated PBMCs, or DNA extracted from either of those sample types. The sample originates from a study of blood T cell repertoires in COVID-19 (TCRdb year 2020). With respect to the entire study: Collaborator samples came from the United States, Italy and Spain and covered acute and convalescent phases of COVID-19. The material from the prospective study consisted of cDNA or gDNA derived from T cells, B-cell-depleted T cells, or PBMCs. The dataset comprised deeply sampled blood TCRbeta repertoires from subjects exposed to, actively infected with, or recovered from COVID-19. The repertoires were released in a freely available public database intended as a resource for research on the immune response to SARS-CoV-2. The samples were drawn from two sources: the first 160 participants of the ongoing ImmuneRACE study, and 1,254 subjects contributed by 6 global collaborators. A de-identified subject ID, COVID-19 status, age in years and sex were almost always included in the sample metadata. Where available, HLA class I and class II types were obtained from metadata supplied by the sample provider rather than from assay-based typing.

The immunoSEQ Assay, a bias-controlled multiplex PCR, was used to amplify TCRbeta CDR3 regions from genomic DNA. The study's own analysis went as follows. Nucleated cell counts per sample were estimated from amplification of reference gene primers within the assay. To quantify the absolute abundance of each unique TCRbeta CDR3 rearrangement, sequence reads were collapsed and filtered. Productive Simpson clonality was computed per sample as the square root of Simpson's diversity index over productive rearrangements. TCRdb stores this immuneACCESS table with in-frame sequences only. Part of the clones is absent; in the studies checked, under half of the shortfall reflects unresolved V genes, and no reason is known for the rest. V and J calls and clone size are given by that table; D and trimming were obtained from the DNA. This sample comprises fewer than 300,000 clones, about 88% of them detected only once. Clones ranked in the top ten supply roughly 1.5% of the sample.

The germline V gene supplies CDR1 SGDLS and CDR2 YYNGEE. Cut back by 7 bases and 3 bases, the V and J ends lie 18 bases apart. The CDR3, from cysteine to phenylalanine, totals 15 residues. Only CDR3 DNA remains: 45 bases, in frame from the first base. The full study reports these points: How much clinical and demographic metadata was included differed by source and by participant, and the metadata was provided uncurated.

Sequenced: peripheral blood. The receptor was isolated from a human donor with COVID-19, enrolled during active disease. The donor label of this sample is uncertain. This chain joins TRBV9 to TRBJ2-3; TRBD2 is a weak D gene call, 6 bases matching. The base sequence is TGTGCCAGCGGCCCCACCGGGACTCCTACAGATACGCAGTATTTT. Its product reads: CASGPTGTPTDTQYF.